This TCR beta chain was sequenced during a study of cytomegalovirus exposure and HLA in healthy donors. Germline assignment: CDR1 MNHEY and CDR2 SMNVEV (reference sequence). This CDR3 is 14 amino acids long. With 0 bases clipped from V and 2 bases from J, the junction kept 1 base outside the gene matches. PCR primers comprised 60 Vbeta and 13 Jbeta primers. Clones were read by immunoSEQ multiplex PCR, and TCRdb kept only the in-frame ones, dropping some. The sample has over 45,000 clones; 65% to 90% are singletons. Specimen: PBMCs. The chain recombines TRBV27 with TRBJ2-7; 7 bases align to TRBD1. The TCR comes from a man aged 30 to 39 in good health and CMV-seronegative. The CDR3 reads CASSLSGTAYEQYF. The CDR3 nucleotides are TGTGCCAGCAGTTTATCGGGGACAGCCTACGAGCAGTACTTC.